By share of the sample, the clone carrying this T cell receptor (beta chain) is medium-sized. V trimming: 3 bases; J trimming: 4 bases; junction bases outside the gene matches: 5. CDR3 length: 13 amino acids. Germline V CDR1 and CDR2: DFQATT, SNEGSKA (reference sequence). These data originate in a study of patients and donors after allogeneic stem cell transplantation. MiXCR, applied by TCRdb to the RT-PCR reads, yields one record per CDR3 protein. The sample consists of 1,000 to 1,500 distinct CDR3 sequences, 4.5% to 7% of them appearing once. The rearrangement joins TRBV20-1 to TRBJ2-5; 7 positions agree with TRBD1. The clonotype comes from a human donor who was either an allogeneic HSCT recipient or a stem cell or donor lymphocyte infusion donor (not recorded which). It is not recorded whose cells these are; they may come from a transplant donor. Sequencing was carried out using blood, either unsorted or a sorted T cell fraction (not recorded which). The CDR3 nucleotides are TGCAGTGCTAGTTTGAGGGGGCGAGAGACCCAGTACTTC. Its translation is CSASLRGRETQYF.